These T cell receptor beta chains were read from a single sample in a study of blood T cell repertoires in COVID-19. The method was immunoSEQ multiplex PCR; TCRdb's version includes in-frame clones alone and lacks a portion of them. The sample shows about 50,000 clones, approximately 79% of them seen only once. Material for sequencing was peripheral blood. The receptors were gathered from a man in his 70s with acute or convalescent COVID-19. CDR3s include the opening cysteine and the closing phenylalanine or tryptophan. The D gene is left open where the match is weak. Clone size, where shown, is once, few, many, or a class for clones that have expanded.

>TRBD2|TRBV30|-|TRBJ2-1
TGTGCCTGGAGTCTTGTGGCGGGGGGCTACTCGCGGTTCTTC
CAWSLVAGGYSRFF
>TRBD2|TRBV19|-|TRBJ2-3
TGTGCCAGTGGGACTAGCGGGGGGGCGGGTGATACGCAGTATTTT
CASGTSGGAGDTQYF
>TRBD1|TRBV2|-|TRBJ2-2
TGTGCCAGTAAAGGGGGACAGGGGATTTCCGGGGAGCTGTTTTTT
CASKGGQGISGELFF
>TRBD2|TRBV18|-|TRBJ2-1
TGTGCCAGCTCACCTTCGGGACTAGCGGGGAATGAGCAGTTCTTC
CASSPSGLAGNEQFF
>TRBD1|TRBV4-1|few|TRBJ1-2
TGCGCCAGCAGCCAAACCCCGGGACAGGGAAGAGGCTACACCTTC
CASSQTPGQGRGYTF
>-|TRBV2|-|TRBJ2-3
TGTGCCAGCAGTGAATTCGGTTGGGAGGAATTTATCACAGATACGCAGTATTTT
CASSEFGWEEFITDTQYF
>TRBD1|TRBV11-3|-|TRBJ2-4
TGTGCCAGCAGCCCTTCGACAGGGGGCTGGAACATTCAGTACTTC
CASSPSTGGWNIQYF
>-|TRBV19|-|TRBJ1-3
TGTGCCAGTAGTATCTTAACAGGGATATCTGGAAACACCATATATTTT
CASSILTGISGNTIYF
>TRBD2|TRBV11-3|-|TRBJ2-2
TGTGCCAGCAGCCCAGTTGGGCCTAGCGGGTATAACGGGGAGCTGTTTTTT
CASSPVGPSGYNGELFF
>-|TRBV27|-|TRBJ1-1
TGTGCCAGCAGCCCTCGTTGGGGGGGCACTGAAGCTTTCTTT
CASSPRWGGTEAFF
>TRBD1|TRBV25-1|-|TRBJ1-4
TGTGCCAGCAGTGAATATGGGACGACAGGGAGCGAAAAACTGTTTTTT
CASSEYGTTGSEKLFF
>-|TRBV6-5|-|TRBJ2-7
TGTGCCAGCACCACCGCCGGGGGAACTACGAAGCAGTACTTC
CASTTAGGTTKQYF
>TRBD1|TRBV4-1|-|TRBJ2-7
TGCGCCAGCAGCCAATCCCGGACAGGGGACTCCTACGAGCAGTACTTC
CASSQSRTGDSYEQYF
>TRBD1|TRBV5-1|-|TRBJ1-1
TGCGCCAGCAGCTTACGGACAGGGGACACTGAAGCTTTCTTT
CASSLRTGDTEAFF
>-|TRBV7-9|many|TRBJ2-2
TGTGCCAGCAGCTTAGGAGGGAGCCGCGGGACCGGGGAGCTGTTTTTT
CASSLGGSRGTGELFF
>-|TRBV7-9|-|TRBJ1-6
TGTGCCAGCAGCCGCGACACGAGCTCCTATAATTCACCCCTCCACTTT
CASSRDTSSYNSPLHF
>TRBD1|TRBV7-3|-|TRBJ1-1
TGTGCCAGCAGACAGGGGAGGAACACTGAAGCTTTCTTT
CASRQGRNTEAFF
>-|TRBV11-3|-|TRBJ2-7
TGTGCCAGCAGCTCCACCTACGAGCAGTACTTC
CASSSTYEQYF
>TRBD1|TRBV6-2/TRBV6-3|-|TRBJ2-7
TGTGCCAGCAGTTACACGAGACAGGGTTTGGGCGAGCAGTACTTC
CASSYTRQGLGEQYF
>-|TRBV30|-|TRBJ1-2
TGTGCCTGGTCCACCGGGACATTCGGCTACACCTTC
CAWSTGTFGYTF
>-|TRBV29-1|-|TRBJ2-7
TGCAGCGTTGAAGAGAGTTACGAGCAGTACTTC
CSVEESYEQYF
>-|TRBV19|-|TRBJ2-2
TGTGCCAGTAGTAATAGCGTCAACGGGGAGCTGTTTTTT
CASSNSVNGELFF
>TRBD1|TRBV3-1/TRBV3-2|-|TRBJ1-5
TGTGCCAGCAGCCCAGGGACAGGTAGGAGCAATCAGCCCCAGCATTTT
CASSPGTGRSNQPQHF
>TRBD2|TRBV5-5|-|TRBJ2-3
TGTGCCAGCAGCCCGCGGGCGGGAGAGACGCAGTATTTT
CASSPRAGETQYF
>-|TRBV7-8|few|TRBJ2-7
TGTGCCAGCAGCTTTATAGACTACGAGCAGTACTTC
CASSFIDYEQYF
>-|TRBV28|few|TRBJ1-1
TGTGCCAGCACCAACCCCGGCGGGGCAAACACTGAAGCTTTCTTT
CASTNPGGANTEAFF
>-|TRBV18|-|TRBJ1-4
TGTGCCAGCTCACCACCGGGCGGAGGGGAACTGTTTTTT
CASSPPGGGELFF
>-|TRBV29-1|-|TRBJ2-7
TGCAGCGTTGAAGGGCAAAACTCCTACGAGCAGTACTTC
CSVEGQNSYEQYF
>TRBD1|TRBV2|-|TRBJ1-6
TGTGCCACCGACAGGGCTAATTCACCCCTCCACTTT
CATDRANSPLHF
>-|TRBV19|few|TRBJ2-7
TGTGCCAGTAGCGGCTCCTACGAGCAGTACTTC
CASSGSYEQYF
>-|TRBV27|-|TRBJ2-5
TGTGCCAGCAGTCCCTTATTTCCGTACCAAGAGACCCAGTACTTC
CASSPLFPYQETQYF
>-|TRBV5-1|-|TRBJ1-2
TGCGCCAGCAGCGAGACAGGCAGGGATGGCTACACCTTC
CASSETGRDGYTF
>-|TRBV29-1|many|TRBJ1-2
TGCAGCTTCAGAGACTTCCTTGGTGGCTACACCTTC
CSFRDFLGGYTF
>TRBD1|TRBV6-5|-|TRBJ2-7
TGTGCCAGCAGGACAGGGGCGTGGGAGCAGTACTTC
CASRTGAWEQYF
>-|TRBV29-1|-|TRBJ2-7
TGCAGCGTTGCAGTCACCCGAGGGGGCTCCTACGAGCAGTACTTC
CSVAVTRGGSYEQYF
>-|TRBV6-5|-|TRBJ2-7
TGTGCCAGCAGTAGGCAGCCGCGGGGACTCTACGAGCAGTACTTC
CASSRQPRGLYEQYF
>TRBD1|TRBV7-9|-|TRBJ1-1
TGTGCCAGCAGCTCGGGGGACAGGGAAGCTTTCTTT
CASSSGDREAFF
>-|TRBV29-1|-|TRBJ1-1
TGCAGCGGTTCGGCGGTCAACACTGAAGCTTTCTTT
CSGSAVNTEAFF
>TRBD1|TRBV7-3|-|TRBJ2-5
TGTGCCAGCAGCTTACAGAGGGGGCAGCAAGAGACCCAGTACTTC
CASSLQRGQQETQYF
>-|TRBV10-1|few|TRBJ1-1
TGCGCCAGCAGTGACATCATGAACACTGAAGCTTTCTTT
CASSDIMNTEAFF
>TRBD2|TRBV7-6|few|TRBJ2-7
TGTGCCAGCAGCTCTTCTTTAGCGGGGGGCGCCTACGAGCAGTACTTC
CASSSSLAGGAYEQYF
>TRBD1|TRBV19|-|TRBJ1-1
TGTGCCAGTAGAAGTGACAGGGCGGGGACTGAAGCTTTCTTT
CASRSDRAGTEAFF
>-|TRBV4-3|-|TRBJ1-1
TGCGCCAGCAGCGTTGCGGGGCCGAACACTGAAGCTTTCTTT
CASSVAGPNTEAFF
>TRBD1|TRBV5-1|-|TRBJ1-4
TGCGCCAGCAGCTTGACAGGGGGAGGAGAAAAACTGTTTTTT
CASSLTGGGEKLFF
>-|TRBV2|-|TRBJ1-5
TGTGCCAGCAAGAGGGCGTATAGCAATCAGCCCCAGCATTTT
CASKRAYSNQPQHF
>TRBD1|TRBV11-2|-|TRBJ2-1
TGTGCCAGCAGCATCCGACAGGGGGGCGAGCAGTTCTTC
CASSIRQGGEQFF
>TRBD1|TRBV5-6|many|TRBJ2-7
TGTGCCAGCAGTTCCGGGACAGCATCCTACGAGCAGTACTTC
CASSSGTASYEQYF
>TRBD2|TRBV7-8|-|TRBJ2-1
TGTGCCAGCAGCTTAGACTGGACTAGCGCAAACAATGAGCAGTTCTTC
CASSLDWTSANNEQFF
>TRBD1|TRBV6-5|-|TRBJ1-1
TGTGCCAGCAGTTCTCGGACAGGGGAAAACACTGAAGCTTTCTTT
CASSSRTGENTEAFF
>TRBD1|TRBV28|-|TRBJ2-7
TGTGCCAGCAGCAAACCGGGACAGTCCTACGAGCAGTACTTC
CASSKPGQSYEQYF
>-|TRBV11-3|-|TRBJ1-4
TGTGCCAGCAGCTTAACAGGTCGGGCTAATGAAAAACTGTTTTTT
CASSLTGRANEKLFF
>-|TRBV7-2|-|TRBJ2-3
TGTGCCAGCAGCTTCATGGGAGGCGGCGGCACAGATACGCAGTATTTT
CASSFMGGGGTDTQYF
>TRBD2|TRBV2|-|TRBJ2-7
TGTGCCAGCCACGAGCTAGCGGGGATATCCTACGAGCAGTACTTC
CASHELAGISYEQYF
>TRBD1|TRBV28|-|TRBJ1-2
TGTGCCAGCAGCCGTGCTCAGGGGGTCAGCTATGGCTACACCTTC
CASSRAQGVSYGYTF
>-|TRBV5-1|many|TRBJ1-4
TGCGCCAGCAGCTTTACTGGGGCAGATAATGAAAAACTGTTTTTT
CASSFTGADNEKLFF
>-|TRBV19|-|TRBJ2-1
TGTGCCAGTAGGTCGGGACAGGGCGTAGCGGGAGTCAACAATGAGCAGTTCTTC
CASRSGQGVAGVNNEQFF